These 21 T cell receptor beta chains originate from one sample sequenced in a study of CD8+ T cells in alopecia areata. Investigators isolated RNA and reverse transcribed it into cDNA to act as the sequencing template. TCRdb keeps only in-frame clones here, not all; method: immunoSEQ multiplex PCR. This sample yields about 250,000 clones, of which about three fifths are seen a single time; more than 0.85% belongs to the top ten. The treatment here: oral pan-JAK inhibitor, 5-10 mg twice daily. Sequenced here: CD4+ T cells sorted from blood, sampled between weeks 51 and 52, from a patient treated with tofacitinib. The receptors shown here come from a human donor with alopecia areata.

The genes are TRBV27 and TRBJ1-5; tentative D call: TRBD1 (5 bases). V gave up 7 bases and J gave up 3 bases, with 19 bases separating them. The CDR3 is made up of 16 amino acids. Germline-derived CDR1 and CDR2 are MNHEY and SMNVEV (reference sequence). The CDR3 DNA sequence: TGTGCCAGCAATCTAGCCGGGGGGGATGTCAATCAGCCCCAGCATTTT. Protein: CASNLAGGDVNQPQHF.

This clone is a singleton in its sample. This same CDR3 is encoded by further DNA sequences in the sample. The chain carries TRBV30 and TRBJ1-2, with D tentatively TRBD1 (5 bases). From germline, CDR1 is GTSNPN and CDR2 SVGIG (reference sequence). The CDR3 consists of 13 residues. Deletions cut 0 bases from V and 6 bases from J, with 11 bases between. The CDR3 sequence: CAWSVRGGDGYTF. The CDR3 DNA sequence: TGTGCCTGGAGTGTAAGGGGAGGTGATGGCTACACCTTC.

This clone was observed a few times. The chain recombines TRBV29-1 with TRBJ2-7, with D uncertain. This CDR3 region has 11 residues. V was cut by 4 bases and J by 2 bases, with 6 bases left in between. CDR1 and CDR2 from the germline V gene are SQVTM and ANQGSEA. The DNA for the CDR3 is TGCAGCGTTGGAACGCCCTACGAGCAGTACTTC. Residues: CSVGTPYEQYF.

A note on this clone: Other DNA sequences in this specimen translate into the identical CDR3. This chain's CDR3 is CASSPPTNTGELFF. Written as DNA, the CDR3 is TGTGCCAGCAGCCCACCTACGAACACCGGGGAGCTGTTTTTT. The V and J genes are TRBV9 and TRBJ2-2; D call uncertain. V was clipped by 4 bases and J by 0 bases, with 7 bases between them. The CDR3 spans 14 residues. Germline loops: CDR1 SGDLS, CDR2 YYNGEE.

V usage is TRBV2 and J usage is TRBJ2-1; TRBD2 aligns across 9 bases. CDR3 length: 14 residues. Per the germline V gene, CDR1 is SNHLY and CDR2 is FYNNEI. V shed 8 bases, J shed 5 bases, and the junction held 7 bases outside the gene matches. The CDR3 spells CASFSGGAHNEQFF. The DNA for the CDR3 is TGTGCCAGCTTTAGCGGGGGCGCACACAATGAGCAGTTCTTC.

The chain combines TRBV4-3 with TRBJ2-2, with 8 bases matching TRBD2. This CDR3 is 15 amino acids long. J gave up 5 bases and V 4 bases, and 6 bases lay outside the gene matches. Germline CDR1 and CDR2: LGHNA and YSLEER. CDR3 residues: CASSPRLAQTGELFF. The CDR3 DNA reads TGCGCCAGCAGCCCCCGACTAGCGCAGACCGGGGAGCTGTTTTTT.

This rearrangement joins TRBV5-1 to TRBJ1-1; D gene unclear. CDR1 is SGHRS and CDR2 is YFSETQ in the germline V gene. The V and J ends lost 4 bases and 7 bases respectively, with 17 bases between them. This CDR3 spans 14 amino acids. CDR3 bases: TGCGCCAGCAGCCCCTCGTCGGGGTACGTTGAAGCTTTCTTT. Translation gives CASSPSSGYVEAFF.

V and J are TRBV25-1 and TRBJ2-3, with TRBD1 matching over 8 bases. Germline V gene lookup returns CDR1 MGHDK and CDR2 SYGVNS. The CDR3 runs 15 residues. J lost 5 bases, V lost 10 bases, and 14 bases had no gene match. CDR3: CATALLGRGQDTQYF. CDR3 coding DNA: TGTGCCACAGCACTTCTGGGCAGGGGGCAAGATACGCAGTATTTT.

The chain uses TRBV9 and TRBJ2-6; D not certain. V was pared by 4 bases and J by 0 bases, with 14 bases between. The CDR3 has 17 residues. In germline, CDR1 is SGDLS, CDR2 YYNGEE. The DNA for the CDR3 is TGTGCCAGCAGCCGTTCCCAGCCCCGCTCTGGGGCCAACGTCCTGACTTTC. Translating gives CASSRSQPRSGANVLTF.

This clone was detected only a few times. CDR3: CASSRGLGDTEAFF. For the CDR3, the DNA is TGTGCCAGCAGCCGTGGGTTAGGGGACACTGAAGCTTTCTTT. V is TRBV7-9 and J is TRBJ1-1; tentatively, D is TRBD1 (5 bases). Germline CDR1 SEHNR, CDR2 FQNEAQ (reference sequence). V lost 5 bases, J lost 3 bases, and 13 bases lay in between. The CDR3 length is 14 residues.

Turning to this clone: The identical CDR3 is also encoded by other nucleotide sequences in the sample. The chain combines TRBV30 with TRBJ1-6; possible D gene TRBD1, 6 bases. Trimming pared 4 bases from V and 7 bases from J, leaving 8 bases between. Germline CDR1 is GTSNPN and CDR2 is SVGIG (reference sequence). This CDR3 has 12 amino acids. The CDR3 DNA reads as TGTGCCTGGAACAGGGACAATTCACCCCTCCACTTT. It encodes CAWNRDNSPLHF. Drawing the rest from reference TRBV30 and TRBJ1-6, the complete variable domain is SQTIHQWPATLVQPVGSPLSLECTVEGTSNPNLYWYRQAAGRGLQLLFYSVGIGQISSEVPQNLSASRPQDRQFILSSKKLLLSDSGFYLCAWNRDNSPLHFGNGTRLTVT.

V and J are TRBV5-6 and TRBJ2-5; D is undetermined. This CDR3 comprises 14 residues. V was cut by 0 bases and J by 2 bases, with 8 bases left in between. Germline values: CDR1 SGHDT, CDR2 YYEEEE. The CDR3 DNA is TGTGCCAGCAGCTTGGGGGGAAGGCAAGAGACCCAGTACTTC. It translates to CASSLGGRQETQYF.

The chain carries TRBV30 and TRBJ1-4; weak D call: TRBD1 (5 bases). This CDR3 comprises 12 residues. Germline values: CDR1 GTSNPN, CDR2 SVGIG (reference sequence). The germline V and J ends were trimmed by 7 bases and 0 bases, with 6 bases remaining between them. In nucleotides, the CDR3 is TGTGCCTCACAGGCAACTAATGAAAAACTGTTTTTT. It encodes CASQATNEKLFF. The whole variable domain, remainder taken from reference TRBV30 and TRBJ1-4, is SQTIHQWPATLVQPVGSPLSLECTVEGTSNPNLYWYRQAAGRGLQLLFYSVGIGQISSEVPQNLSASRPQDRQFILSSKKLLLSDSGFYLCASQATNEKLFFGSGTQLSVL.

The rearrangement joins TRBV9 to TRBJ1-2; D is undetermined. Per germline, CDR1 SGDLS and CDR2 YYNGEE. The CDR3 has 17 residues. Trimming took off 4 bases at V and 3 bases at J, with 22 bases between the two ends. CDR3 protein: CASSPGVGRAYDYGYTF. The CDR3, as DNA: TGTGCCAGCAGCCCCGGCGTCGGCCGGGCGTACGACTATGGCTACACCTTC.

Worth noting for this clone: The sample contains more than one DNA sequence encoding this CDR3. The chain employs TRBV7-2 and TRBJ2-3; D is unresolved. Trimming removed 1 base at V and 0 bases at J, with 5 bases between. This CDR3 has 14 residues. Germline-derived CDR1 and CDR2 are SGHTA and FQGNSA. The CDR3 DNA sequence: TGTGCCAGCAGCTTAGTAGCAAGCACAGATACGCAGTATTTT. Protein: CASSLVASTDTQYF. Full variable domain (outside the CDR3, taken from reference TRBV7-2 and TRBJ2-3): GAGVSQSPSNKVTEKGKDVELRCDPISGHTALYWYRQSLGQGLEFLIYFQGNSAPDKSGLPSDRFSAERTGGSVSTLTIQRTQQEDSAVYLCASSLVASTDTQYFGPGTRLTVL.

This rearrangement joins TRBV19 to TRBJ2-5; D is undetermined. This CDR3 has 11 residues. Germline V CDR1 and CDR2: LNHDA, SQIVND (reference sequence). V lost 5 bases to trimming and J lost 5 bases, with 6 bases between them. This CDR3 reads CASSDRETQYF. The CDR3 bases are TGTGCCAGTAGTGACCGGGAGACCCAGTACTTC.

V usage is TRBV9 and J usage is TRBJ2-3; D is undetermined. The V gene lost 4 bases and the J gene lost 3 bases, with 9 bases spanning the gap. The CDR3 contains 13 residues. Germline loops: CDR1 SGDLS, CDR2 YYNGEE. This chain's CDR3 is CASSPERTDTQYF. The CDR3 DNA sequence: TGTGCCAGCAGCCCTGAGAGGACAGATACGCAGTATTTT. Supplemented by reference TRBV9 and TRBJ2-3, the full variable domain reads DSGVTQTPKHLITATGQRVTLRCSPRSGDLSVYWYQQSLDQGLQFLIQYYNGEERAKGNILERFSAQQFPDLHSELNLSSLELGDSALYFCASSPERTDTQYFGPGTRLTVL.

The chain combines TRBV29-1 with TRBJ1-1; D not resolved. The germline V and J ends were trimmed by 4 bases and 1 base, with 10 bases remaining between them. CDR3 length equals 13 residues. Germline CDR1 reads SQVTM; CDR2 reads ANQGSEA. DNA for the CDR3: TGCAGCGTTGCGGGCGGGCGGAACACTGAAGCTTTCTTT. It specifies CSVAGGRNTEAFF.

This chain joins TRBV27 and TRBJ2-7; tentatively, D is TRBD1 (6 bases). In germline, CDR1 is MNHEY, CDR2 SMNVEV (reference sequence). Trimming pared 4 bases from V and 7 bases from J, leaving 17 bases between. This CDR3 comprises 14 residues. The CDR3 loop is CASSSRDIIREQYF. Written as DNA, the CDR3 is TGTGCCAGCAGTTCCCGGGACATTATACGGGAGCAGTACTTC.

V gene TRBV30 combines with J gene TRBJ1-1; D is undetermined. V lost 3 bases and J 10 bases, leaving 21 bases between the germline ends. CDR1 is GTSNPN and CDR2 is SVGIG in the germline V gene (reference sequence). This CDR3 comprises 14 residues. The chain's CDR3 is CAWSRVGSGLSAFF. The CDR3 region has the DNA TGTGCCTGGAGCCGGGTTGGCAGCGGGCTGTCAGCTTTCTTT.

The CDR3 loop reads CASRSRVYEQYF. The CDR3 DNA reads as TGTGCCAGCAGGTCCAGGGTCTACGAGCAGTACTTC. V gene TRBV2 combines with J gene TRBJ2-7; D may be TRBD1 (5 bases). Germline assignment: CDR1 SNHLY and CDR2 FYNNEI. The CDR3 has 12 amino acids. Trimming took 6 bases from V and 3 from J, leaving 9 bases between them.